The 28 T cell receptor beta chains presented below share a single source sample, sequenced in a study of human T cells and chemical hapten exposure. TCRdb processed the RACE reads anew with MiXCR; each CDR3 protein has one entry. The sample lists hundreds of thousands of distinct CDR3 sequences; over 6% were seen once. Noted time point: patch test 2, 6 weeks after DPC sensitization. Sample treatment: therapeutic diphenylcyclopropenone sensitization with weekly scalp DPC. The material sequenced was whole blood, taken in connection with sensitization to the hapten diphenylcyclopropenone (DPC). The receptors derive from a woman younger than 30 with alopecia areata. Some clones in this sample may be carry-over from other donors' samples.

The gene calls are TRBV7-9 and TRBJ2-5, with 10 bases aligning to TRBD2. V shed 2 bases, J shed 1 base, and the junction held 7 bases outside the gene matches. The CDR3 consists of 17 residues. The germline V gene encodes CDR1 SEHNR and CDR2 FQNEAQ (reference sequence). The CDR3 DNA is TGTGCCAGCAGCTTATGGGGCCTAGCGGGGGCCCAAGAGACCCAGTACTTC. Translated, it gives CASSLWGLAGAQETQYF.

This clonotype was seen at least ten times. The chain couples TRBV20-1 to TRBJ1-3, with TRBD1 identical over 10 bases. The CDR3 is made up of 15 amino acids. CDR1 and CDR2 (germline): DFQATT, SNEGSKA (reference sequence). The V segment lost 3 bases and the J segment 9 bases; nucleotides outside the gene matches: 11. The CDR3 loop is CSASRQGASRGTIYF. The CDR3 bases are TGCAGTGCTAGCAGACAGGGGGCCTCTCGCGGCACCATATATTTT.

This clonotype was counted a few times. This chain joins TRBV6-5 and TRBJ2-3; tentatively, D is TRBD1 (5 bases). CDR3 length: 13 residues. The germline gives CDR1 MNHEY, CDR2 SVGAGI. Trimming left V 8 bases short and J 2 bases short, with 11 bases between. CDR3 in amino acids: CASGRAPTDTQYF. CDR3 sequence (DNA): TGTGCCAGCGGCAGGGCCCCCACAGATACGCAGTATTTT.

This clonotype turned up a few times. The chain links TRBV6-6 to TRBJ2-3; 7 bases are a match to TRBD2. The V gene's germline CDR1 is MNHNY and CDR2 SVGAGI (reference sequence). The CDR3 totals 14 residues. V lost 6 bases and J lost 2; bases outside the gene matches: 5. The CDR3 loop is CASRERGPTDTQYF. The CDR3 bases are TGTGCCAGCAGAGAGCGGGGACCCACAGATACGCAGTATTTT.

This clonotype was seen ten or more times. V is TRBV4-3 and J is TRBJ2-2; a possible D gene is TRBD2 (6 bases). With 3 bases removed from V and 0 bases from J, the gap between germline ends came to 11 bases. The CDR3 has 16 residues. Germline CDR1 and CDR2: LGHNA and YSLEER. DNA of the CDR3: TGCGCCAGCAGCCAGACGGGACTCTCGAACACCGGGGAGCTGTTTTTT. Amino acids: CASSQTGLSNTGELFF.

This clonotype was counted only a few times. The rearrangement links TRBV6-1 to TRBJ2-7; maybe TRBD1 (5 bases). Germline V gene data show CDR1 as MNHNS and CDR2 as SASEGT. V gave up 1 base and J gave up 3 bases, with 13 bases separating them. The CDR3 totals 15 residues. Here the CDR3 reads CASSEVAGIRYEQYF. CDR3 DNA sequence: TGTGCCAGCAGTGAAGTGGCAGGGATCCGCTACGAGCAGTACTTC.

This clonotype was detected ten times or more. The chain uses TRBV27 and TRBJ2-3; D possibly matches TRBD1 or TRBD2 (6 bases each). From germline, CDR1 is MNHEY and CDR2 SMNVEV (reference sequence). This CDR3 comprises 17 residues. With 5 bases removed from V and 0 bases from J, the gap between germline ends came to 18 bases. The CDR3 bases are TGTGCCAGCAGTCTACCCACAGGGAGGTCTAGCACAGATACGCAGTATTTT. It yields the protein CASSLPTGRSSTDTQYF.

The sample holds many counts of this clonotype. The rearrangement uses TRBV6-5 and TRBJ1-2; D is undetermined. Deletions cut 4 bases from V and 4 bases from J, with 13 bases between. Germline V gene data show CDR1 as MNHEY and CDR2 as SVGAGI. This CDR3 has 14 amino acids. The CDR3 DNA is TGTGCCAGCAGTTTAAGTAGACACTCCTATGGCTACACCTTC. This translates into CASSLSRHSYGYTF.

The table lists this clonotype with many counts. The CDR3: CASKEGGQPQHF. As DNA, the CDR3 is TGTGCCAGCAAAGAAGGGGGGCAGCCCCAGCATTTT. V and J are TRBV6-6 and TRBJ1-5; TRBD1 is a possible D gene (6 bases). The CDR3 contains 12 residues. CDR1 is MNHNY and CDR2 is SVGAGI in the germline V gene (reference sequence). V lost 7 bases, J lost 7 bases, and 11 bases lay in between.

This clonotype was found many times. This chain uses TRBV7-2 with TRBJ1-5; D remains ambiguous. The germline V and J ends were trimmed by 6 bases and 6 bases, with 18 bases remaining between them. The CDR3 runs 15 residues. CDR1 SGHTA and CDR2 FQGNSA come from the germline V gene. The CDR3 nucleotides are TGTGCCAGCAGTCCGTTAATCGGCTCGGGTCAGCCCCAGCATTTT. Its protein product is CASSPLIGSGQPQHF.

The V and J genes are TRBV7-2 and TRBJ1-6; a weak D match, TRBD1 (5 bases). Germline loops: CDR1 SGHTA, CDR2 FQGNSA. The CDR3 sequence is 16 residues long. The ends were cut back, 1 base at V and 3 bases at J, with 10 bases in the middle. The CDR3 reads CASSLGRDDYNSPLHF. CDR3 nucleotide sequence: TGTGCCAGCAGCTTAGGCAGGGACGACTATAATTCACCCCTCCACTTT.

This clonotype has at least ten counts. The rearrangement links TRBV13 to TRBJ2-1; no clear D. Germline CDR1 and CDR2: PRHDT and FYEKMQ (reference sequence). The CDR3 covers 14 residues. V dropped 4 bases and J dropped 2 bases, with 9 bases sitting between them. CDR3 region: CASSSRRPYNEQFF. CDR3 nucleotides: TGTGCCAGCAGCTCCCGTCGTCCCTACAATGAGCAGTTCTTC.

The table lists this clonotype with a few counts. The V and J genes are TRBV6-5 and TRBJ1-5, with 8 bases that match TRBD1. The CDR3 is 15 residues long. Trimming removed 1 base from V and 5 bases from J; junction bases left unmatched: 4. The V gene's germline CDR1 is MNHEY and CDR2 SVGAGI. The CDR3 DNA sequence: TGTGCCAGCAGTTACTTTCCGACAGGGGATCAGCCCCAGCATTTT. Its protein is CASSYFPTGDQPQHF.

The chain employs TRBV3-1 and TRBJ2-5, with TRBD2 matching over 10 bases. In germline, CDR1 is LGHDT, CDR2 YNNKEL (reference sequence). The trim removed 4 bases at V and 3 bases at J, leaving 5 bases unmatched. The CDR3 runs to 15 residues. The CDR3 coding sequence is TGTGCCAGCAGCCCGGTAGCGGGGGGAAAAGAGACCCAGTACTTC. This gives the protein CASSPVAGGKETQYF.

This clonotype appeared a few times. The rearrangement uses TRBV6-2 or TRBV6-3 and TRBJ2-7, with a weak D call TRBD2 (6 bases). From germline, CDR1 is MNHEY and CDR2 SVGEGT. Trimming stripped 6 bases from V and 2 bases from J, with 17 bases between. The CDR3 runs to 15 residues. The CDR3 region has the DNA TGTGCCAGCAGGCCGGCCGGACTAAGCACCTACGAGCAGTACTTC. This gives the protein CASRPAGLSTYEQYF.

The chain has TRBV3-1 and TRBJ2-5; tentative D call: TRBD2 (6 bases). Between the trimmed V and J ends, which lost 1 base and 5 bases, there was a span of 8 bases. Germline CDR1 is LGHDT and CDR2 is YNNKEL (reference sequence). The length of the CDR3 is 13 residues. The CDR3 DNA reads TGTGCCAGCAGCCAAGTGCGGGGTGAGACCCAGTACTTC. It specifies CASSQVRGETQYF.

This clonotype was seen repeatedly, ten times or more. CDR3 DNA sequence: TGTGCCAGCAGCCCGAGGGACAGGGTTAATTCACCCCTCCACTTT. It specifies CASSPRDRVNSPLHF. V is TRBV7-2 and J is TRBJ1-6; 9 nucleotides match TRBD1. The CDR3 has 15 amino acids. V gave up 5 bases and J gave up 6 bases; unmatched junction bases: 5. Germline V gene sequence: CDR1 SGHTA, CDR2 FQGNSA.

This clonotype was observed a handful of times. This sequence joins TRBV6-4 and TRBJ1-5; 7 bases are shared with TRBD1. The junction had 16 bases not matched to a gene; V was cut back by 6 bases and J by 2 bases. Germline V gene data show CDR1 as MRHNA and CDR2 as SNTAGT. The length of the CDR3 is 18 residues. CDR3 DNA sequence: TGTGCCAGCAGCGGCTATGACCTTTACGACAGGGGCAATCAGCCCCAGCATTTT. Its translation is CASSGYDLYDRGNQPQHF.

This clonotype was recorded a few times. V and J are TRBV6-5 and TRBJ2-7; D remains ambiguous. The V end was cut by 5 bases, the J end by 3 bases, with 11 bases between. Germline loops: CDR1 MNHEY, CDR2 SVGAGI. CDR3 length: 13 residues. The DNA of the CDR3 is TGTGCCAGCAGTAGGGATGTGGGCTACGAGCAGTACTTC. Translating it yields CASSRDVGYEQYF.

The chain is built from TRBV18 and TRBJ2-3; D not resolved. The CDR3 contains 14 residues. CDR1 and CDR2 (germline): KGHSH, LQKENI. Trimming removed 2 bases from V and 3 bases from J, with 9 bases in between. The CDR3, as DNA: TGTGCCAGCTCACCAAAAGGTTCTACAGATACGCAGTATTTT. The encoded protein is CASSPKGSTDTQYF.

The table lists this clonotype with many counts. CDR3 sequence reads: CASSDGQGGEKLFF. The CDR3 bases are TGTGCCAGCAGTGATGGACAGGGAGGTGAAAAACTGTTTTTT. This chain links TRBV2 with TRBJ1-4, with 8 bases fitting TRBD1. CDR3 length equals 14 residues. Germline V gene sequence: CDR1 SNHLY, CDR2 FYNNEI. V lost 3 bases and J lost 7; bases outside the gene matches: 4.

The genes are TRBV29-1 and TRBJ2-2; D is uncertain. CDR3 length: 12 residues. V gave up 4 bases and J gave up 4 bases, with 7 bases separating them. Germline V gene lookup returns CDR1 SQVTM and CDR2 ANQGSEA. The CDR3 reads CSVVRTTGELFF. In DNA, the CDR3 is TGCAGCGTTGTACGGACCACCGGGGAGCTGTTTTTT.

This clonotype occurred many times. This chain links TRBV27 with TRBJ1-1; D not resolved. The CDR3 has 11 amino acids. Germline CDR1 is MNHEY and CDR2 is SMNVEV (reference sequence). Trimming removed 8 bases at V and 8 bases at J, with 12 bases between. The CDR3 coding sequence is TGTGCCAGCGTTATGGGGTCAGAAGCTTTCTTT. Its translation: CASVMGSEAFF.

The genes are TRBV28 and TRBJ2-2, with TRBD1 matching 7 bases. The CDR3 loop spans 14 amino acids. The V and J ends lost 5 bases and 3 bases, in that order; junction bases with no gene match: 3. Germline V gene data show CDR1 as MDHEN and CDR2 as SYDVKM. The CDR3 protein is CASSRTGDTGELFF. In nucleotides, the CDR3 is TGTGCCAGCAGTCGGACAGGAGACACCGGGGAGCTGTTTTTT.

This clonotype was detected ten times or more. This chain joins TRBV6-6 and TRBJ1-5, with D possibly TRBD1 on 5 matching bases. The CDR3 covers 12 residues. The V gene's germline CDR1 is MNHNY and CDR2 SVGAGI (reference sequence). V was clipped by 5 bases and J by 10 bases, with 12 bases between them. CDR3 loop: CASSTRDLPQHF. The CDR3 region has the DNA TGTGCCAGCAGTACCCGGGACCTTCCCCAGCATTTT.

This clonotype was seen more than once but under ten times. The chain couples TRBV7-9 to TRBJ2-5, with D perhaps matching TRBD1 (6 bases). Germline CDR1 SEHNR, CDR2 FQNEAQ (reference sequence). V lost 7 bases and J 3 bases, leaving 12 bases between the germline ends. The CDR3 spans 13 residues. The CDR3 spells CASNLWDKETQYF. For the CDR3, the DNA is TGTGCCAGCAACTTGTGGGACAAAGAGACCCAGTACTTC.

To note about this clonotype: The conserved phenylalanine or tryptophan is not found at the CDR3 terminus, so this likely reflects a read error. The rearrangement links TRBV14 to TRBJ1-2, with a possible D match to TRBD1 (5 bases). V shed 3 bases and J shed 0 bases, with 14 bases lying between them. This CDR3 spans 16 amino acids. In germline, CDR1 is SGHDN, CDR2 FVKESK. The CDR3 loop is CASSHRAGKTNYGYTY. CDR3 in DNA: TGTGCCAGCAGCCACCGGGCAGGGAAGACTAACTATGGCTACACCTAC.

This clonotype was recorded a few times. The V call is TRBV12-3 or TRBV12-4, the J call TRBJ1-1, with a tentative D call TRBD1 (6 bases). This CDR3 region has 15 residues. V dropped 1 base and J dropped 4 bases, with 13 bases sitting between them. CDR3: CASSLDGNRVTEAFF. In nucleotides, the CDR3 is TGTGCCAGCAGTTTAGACGGGAACAGGGTCACTGAAGCTTTCTTT.